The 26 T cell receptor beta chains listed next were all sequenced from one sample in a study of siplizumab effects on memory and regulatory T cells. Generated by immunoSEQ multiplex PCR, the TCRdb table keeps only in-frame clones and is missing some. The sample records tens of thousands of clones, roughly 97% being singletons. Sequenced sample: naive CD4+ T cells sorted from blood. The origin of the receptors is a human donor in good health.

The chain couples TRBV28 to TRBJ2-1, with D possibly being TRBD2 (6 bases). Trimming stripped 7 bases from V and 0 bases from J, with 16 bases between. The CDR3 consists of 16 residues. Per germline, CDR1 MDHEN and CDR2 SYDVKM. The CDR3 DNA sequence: TGTGCCAGCATTTTCTCGGGGGAGACCTCCTACAATGAGCAGTTCTTC. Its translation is CASIFSGETSYNEQFF.

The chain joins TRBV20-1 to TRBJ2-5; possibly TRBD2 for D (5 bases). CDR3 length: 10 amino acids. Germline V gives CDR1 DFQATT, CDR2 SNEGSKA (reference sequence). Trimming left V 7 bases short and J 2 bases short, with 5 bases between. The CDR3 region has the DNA TGCAGTGGGACTCAAGAGACCCAGTACTTC. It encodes CSGTQETQYF.

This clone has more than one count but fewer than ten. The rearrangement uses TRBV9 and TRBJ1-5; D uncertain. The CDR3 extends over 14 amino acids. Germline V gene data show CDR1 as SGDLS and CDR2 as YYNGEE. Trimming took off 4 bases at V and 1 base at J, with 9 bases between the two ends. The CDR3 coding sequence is TGTGCCAGCAGCCCGGAGGTGAGCAATCAGCCCCAGCATTTT. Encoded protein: CASSPEVSNQPQHF.

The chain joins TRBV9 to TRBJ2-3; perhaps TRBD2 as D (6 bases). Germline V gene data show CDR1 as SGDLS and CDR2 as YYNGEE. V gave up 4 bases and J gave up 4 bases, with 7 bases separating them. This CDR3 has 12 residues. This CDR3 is CASSPGADTQYF. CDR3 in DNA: TGTGCCAGCAGCCCGGGGGCAGATACGCAGTATTTT.

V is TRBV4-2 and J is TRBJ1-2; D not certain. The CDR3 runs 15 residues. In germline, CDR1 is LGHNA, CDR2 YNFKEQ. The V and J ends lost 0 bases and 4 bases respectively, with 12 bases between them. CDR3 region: CASSQEFGRIYGYTF. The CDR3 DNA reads TGTGCCAGCAGCCAAGAGTTTGGGCGGATCTATGGCTACACCTTC.

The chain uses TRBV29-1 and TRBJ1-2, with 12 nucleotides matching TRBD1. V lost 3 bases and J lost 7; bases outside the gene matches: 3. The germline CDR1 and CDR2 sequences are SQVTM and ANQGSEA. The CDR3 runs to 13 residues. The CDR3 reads CSVDGTGGFGYTF. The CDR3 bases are TGCAGCGTTGACGGGACAGGGGGCTTTGGCTACACCTTC.

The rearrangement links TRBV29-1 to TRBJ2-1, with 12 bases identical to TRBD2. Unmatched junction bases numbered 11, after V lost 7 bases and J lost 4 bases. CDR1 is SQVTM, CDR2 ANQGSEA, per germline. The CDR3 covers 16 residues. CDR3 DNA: TGCAGCGCTAAAGCGACTAGCGGGAGTAATTACAATGAGCAGTTCTTC. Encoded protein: CSAKATSGSNYNEQFF.

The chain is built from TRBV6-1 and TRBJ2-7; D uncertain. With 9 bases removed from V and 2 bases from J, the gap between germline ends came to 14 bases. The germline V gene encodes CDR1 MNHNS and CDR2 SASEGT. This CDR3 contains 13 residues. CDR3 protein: CASSTITTYEQYF. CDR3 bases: TGTGCCAGTTCGACAATTACTACCTACGAGCAGTACTTC.

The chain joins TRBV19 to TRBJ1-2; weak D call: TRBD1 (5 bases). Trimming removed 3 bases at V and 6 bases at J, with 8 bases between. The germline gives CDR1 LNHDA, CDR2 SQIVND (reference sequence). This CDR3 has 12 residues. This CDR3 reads CASSMAGNGYTF. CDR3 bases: TGTGCCAGTAGTATGGCAGGGAATGGCTACACCTTC.

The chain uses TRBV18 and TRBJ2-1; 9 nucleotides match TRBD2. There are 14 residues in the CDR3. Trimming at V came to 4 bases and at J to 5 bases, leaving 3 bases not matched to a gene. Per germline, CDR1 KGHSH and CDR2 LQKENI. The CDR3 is CASSLRLADNEQFF. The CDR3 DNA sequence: TGTGCCAGCTCACTGAGACTAGCGGACAATGAGCAGTTCTTC.

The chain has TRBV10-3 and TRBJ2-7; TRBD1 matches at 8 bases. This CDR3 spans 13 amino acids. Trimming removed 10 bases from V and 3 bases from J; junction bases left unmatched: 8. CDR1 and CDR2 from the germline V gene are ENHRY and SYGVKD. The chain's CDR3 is CANSGGSSYEQYF. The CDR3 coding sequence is TGTGCCAACTCAGGGGGCAGTAGCTACGAGCAGTACTTC.

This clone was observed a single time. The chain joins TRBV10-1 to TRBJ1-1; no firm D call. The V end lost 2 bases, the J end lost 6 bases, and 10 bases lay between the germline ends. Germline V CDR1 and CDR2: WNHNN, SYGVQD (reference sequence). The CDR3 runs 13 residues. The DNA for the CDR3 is TGCGCCAGCAGTGAGCCCCAGACCCCTGAAGCTTTCTTT. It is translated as CASSEPQTPEAFF.

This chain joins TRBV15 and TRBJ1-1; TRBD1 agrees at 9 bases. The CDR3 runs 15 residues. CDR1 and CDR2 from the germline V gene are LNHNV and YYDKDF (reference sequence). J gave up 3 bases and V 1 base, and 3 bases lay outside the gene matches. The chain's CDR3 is CATSRARQGDTEAFF. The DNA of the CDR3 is TGTGCCACCAGCAGAGCTAGACAGGGGGACACTGAAGCTTTCTTT.

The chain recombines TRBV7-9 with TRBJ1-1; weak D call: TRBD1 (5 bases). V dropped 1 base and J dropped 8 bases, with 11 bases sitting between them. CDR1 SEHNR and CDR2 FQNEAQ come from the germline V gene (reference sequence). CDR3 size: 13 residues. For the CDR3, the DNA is TGTGCCAGCAGCTTAGGTCGGGACTCCGAAGCTTTCTTT. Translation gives CASSLGRDSEAFF.

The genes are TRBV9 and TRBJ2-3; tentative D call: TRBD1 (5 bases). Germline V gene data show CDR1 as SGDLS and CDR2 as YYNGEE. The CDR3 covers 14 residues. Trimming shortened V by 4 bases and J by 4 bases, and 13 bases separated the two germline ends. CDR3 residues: CASSLRRGADTQYF. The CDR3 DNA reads TGTGCCAGCAGCCTCAGAAGGGGCGCAGATACGCAGTATTTT.

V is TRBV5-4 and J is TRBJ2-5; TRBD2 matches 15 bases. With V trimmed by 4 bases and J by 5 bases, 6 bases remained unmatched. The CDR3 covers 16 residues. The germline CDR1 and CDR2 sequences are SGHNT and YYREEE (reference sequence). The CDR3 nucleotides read TGTGCCAGCAGCCCGGGACTAGCGGGAGGTGGGGAGACCCAGTACTTC. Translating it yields CASSPGLAGGGETQYF.

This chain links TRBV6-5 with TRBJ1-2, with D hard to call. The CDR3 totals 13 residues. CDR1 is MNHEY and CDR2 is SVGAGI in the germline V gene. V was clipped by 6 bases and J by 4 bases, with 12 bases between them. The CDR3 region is CASRRIRFYGYTF. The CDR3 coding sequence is TGTGCCAGCAGACGGATTAGATTCTATGGCTACACCTTC.

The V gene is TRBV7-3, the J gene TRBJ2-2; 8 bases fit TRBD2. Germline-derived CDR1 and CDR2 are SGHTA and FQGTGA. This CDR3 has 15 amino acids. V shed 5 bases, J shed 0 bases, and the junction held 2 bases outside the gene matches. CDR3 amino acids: CASSQGLANTGELFF. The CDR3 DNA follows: TGTGCCAGCAGCCAGGGACTAGCGAACACCGGGGAGCTGTTTTTT.

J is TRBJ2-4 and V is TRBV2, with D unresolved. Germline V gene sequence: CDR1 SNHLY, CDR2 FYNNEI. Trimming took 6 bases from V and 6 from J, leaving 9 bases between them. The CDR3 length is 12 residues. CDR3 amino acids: CASSYTGNIQYF. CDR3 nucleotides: TGTGCCAGCAGCTATACGGGAAACATTCAGTACTTC.

The CDR3 nucleotides are TGTGCCAGCAGCCAAGACTCGGGACTATTCCGATTCACAGATACGCAGTATTTT. It translates to CASSQDSGLFRFTDTQYF. J is TRBJ2-3 and V is TRBV14; 7 positions agree with TRBD2. Germline V gene data show CDR1 as SGHDN and CDR2 as FVKESK. V shed 0 bases and J 2 bases; nucleotides not matched to a gene: 11. CDR3 length: 18 amino acids.

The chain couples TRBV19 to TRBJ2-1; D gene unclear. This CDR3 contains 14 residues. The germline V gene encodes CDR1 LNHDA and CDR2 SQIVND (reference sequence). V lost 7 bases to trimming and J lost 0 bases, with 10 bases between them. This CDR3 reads CASTAPGSYNEQFF. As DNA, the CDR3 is TGTGCCAGTACTGCCCCGGGCTCCTACAATGAGCAGTTCTTC.

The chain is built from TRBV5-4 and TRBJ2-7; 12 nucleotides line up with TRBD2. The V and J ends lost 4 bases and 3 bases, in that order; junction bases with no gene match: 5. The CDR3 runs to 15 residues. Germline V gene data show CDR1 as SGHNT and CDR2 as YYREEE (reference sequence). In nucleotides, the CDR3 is TGTGCCAGCAGCCCCCGGACTAGCGGGAACTACGAGCAGTACTTC. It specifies CASSPRTSGNYEQYF.

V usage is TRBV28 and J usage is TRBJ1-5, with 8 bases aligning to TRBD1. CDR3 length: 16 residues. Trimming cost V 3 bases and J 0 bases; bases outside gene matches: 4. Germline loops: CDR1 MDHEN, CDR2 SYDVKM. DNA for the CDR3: TGTGCCAGCAGTTTCCCAGGGGGCCATAGCAATCAGCCCCAGCATTTT. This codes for CASSFPGGHSNQPQHF. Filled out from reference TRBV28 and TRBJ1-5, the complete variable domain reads DVKVTQSSRYLVKRTGEKVFLECVQDMDHENMFWYRQDPGLGLRLIYFSYDVKMKEKGDIPEGYSVSREKKERFSLILESASTNQTSMYLCASSFPGGHSNQPQHFGDGTRLSIL.

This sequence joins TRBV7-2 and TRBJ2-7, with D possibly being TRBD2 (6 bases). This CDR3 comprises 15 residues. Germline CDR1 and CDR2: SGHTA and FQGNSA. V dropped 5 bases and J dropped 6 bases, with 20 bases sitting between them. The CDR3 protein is CASSRGGRSNAEQYF. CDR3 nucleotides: TGTGCCAGCAGCCGAGGAGGGAGATCGAATGCCGAGCAGTACTTC.

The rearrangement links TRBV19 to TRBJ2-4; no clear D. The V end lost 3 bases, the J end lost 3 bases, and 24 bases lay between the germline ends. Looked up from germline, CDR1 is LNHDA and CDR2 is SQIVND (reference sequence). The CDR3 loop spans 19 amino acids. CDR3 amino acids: CASSIGIRATTLVKNIQYF. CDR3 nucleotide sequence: TGTGCCAGTAGTATTGGTATCCGGGCAACCACCCTAGTCAAAAACATTCAGTACTTC.

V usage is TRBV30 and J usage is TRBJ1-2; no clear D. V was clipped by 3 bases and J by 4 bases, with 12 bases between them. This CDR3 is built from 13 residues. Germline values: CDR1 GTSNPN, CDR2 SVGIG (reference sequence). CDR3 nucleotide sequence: TGTGCCTGGAGACCCGGGCCGGGCTATGGCTACACCTTC. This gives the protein CAWRPGPGYGYTF.